These 20 T cell receptor beta chains came from one sample sequenced in a study of OX40 agonist ivuxolimab in advanced cancers. Repertoires were generated with immunoSEQ multiplex PCR, while TCRdb's copy carries only in-frame clones and drops some. This table holds under 70,000 clones, roughly 88% found once. The input for sequencing was CD4+ or CD8+ T cells sorted from blood, taken in a trial of the OX40 agonist ivuxolimab. Source of these receptors: an adult with an advanced solid tumor such as melanoma, head and neck, liver or kidney cancer.

The chain links TRBV6-1 to TRBJ1-2; 9 nucleotides agree with TRBD1. The length of the CDR3 is 16 residues. The germline CDR1 and CDR2 sequences are MNHNS and SASEGT. The V gene end was trimmed by 4 bases and the J gene end by 8 bases; junction bases not matched to a gene: 14. CDR3 region: CASSVLPGQGAQGYTF. The CDR3 region has the DNA TGTGCCAGCAGTGTTCTACCGGGACAGGGAGCACAGGGCTACACCTTC.

About this clone: In the same sample, other DNA sequences code for this CDR3. V and J are TRBV18 and TRBJ2-5; D remains ambiguous. The CDR3 sequence is 12 residues long. V was shortened by 6 bases and J by 2 bases, with 7 bases between the two germline ends. Germline V gene data show CDR1 as KGHSH and CDR2 as LQKENI. For the CDR3, the DNA is TGTGCCAGCTCGCCCATACAAGAGACCCAGTACTTC. The encoded protein is CASSPIQETQYF.

This clone showed up just a few times. This chain uses TRBV11-2 with TRBJ1-3; no definite D call. Germline CDR1 and CDR2: SGHAT and FQNNGV. The CDR3 covers 14 residues. V was cut by 5 bases and J by 0 bases, with 8 bases left in between. As DNA, the CDR3 is TGTGCCAGCAGCCTGGACCCCTCTGGAAACACCATATATTTT. This gives the protein CASSLDPSGNTIYF.

The chain uses TRBV5-4 and TRBJ1-4; D is uncertain. Trimming took off 2 bases at V and 4 bases at J, with 9 bases between the two ends. Germline lookup yields CDR1 SGHNT and CDR2 YYREEE (reference sequence). The CDR3 spans 14 residues. CDR3 sequence reads: CASSLGGVNEKLFF. In nucleotides, the CDR3 is TGTGCCAGCAGCTTAGGCGGGGTTAATGAAAAACTGTTTTTT.

This clone was counted between two and nine times. The chain combines TRBV6-7 with TRBJ2-7, with TRBD2 matching 12 bases. TRBV6-7 is an open reading frame whose function is uncertain. After removal of 6 bases from V and 2 bases from J, the junction contained 8 bases not matched to a gene. This CDR3 has 16 amino acids. As DNA, the CDR3 is TGTGCCAGCAGCCTCGTCCTAGCGGGGGGGGCCTACGAGCAGTACTTC. It specifies CASSLVLAGGAYEQYF.

This clone was picked up a small number of times. The chain couples TRBV7-8 to TRBJ1-6; 7 bases are a match to TRBD1. This CDR3 is built from 14 residues. Unmatched junction bases numbered 8, after V lost 7 bases and J lost 8 bases. The germline CDR1 and CDR2 sequences are SGHVS and FQNEAQ. The CDR3 loop reads CASTPTGFDSPLHF. The CDR3 DNA sequence: TGTGCCAGCACCCCGACAGGGTTTGATTCACCCCTCCACTTT.

This clone was seen a single time. This rearrangement joins TRBV5-8 to TRBJ2-7; TRBD2 matches 12 bases. The CDR3 has 18 residues. J gave up 1 base and V 1 base, and 9 bases lay outside the gene matches. In germline, CDR1 is SGHTS, CDR2 YDEGEE. DNA of the CDR3: TGTGCCAGCAGCTTGCGAACTAGCGGGGGGCCCGAGTCCTACGAGCAGTACTTC. This sequence encodes CASSLRTSGGPESYEQYF. The whole variable domain, filled in from reference TRBV5-8 and TRBJ2-7, reads EAGVTQSPTHLIKTRGQQATLRCSPISGHTSVYWYQQALGLGLQFLLWYDEGEERNRGNFPPRFSGRQFPNYSSELNVNALELEDSALYLCASSLRTSGGPESYEQYFGPGTRLTVT.

This chain connects TRBV11-2 to TRBJ2-7, with D unclear. Germline V gene sequence: CDR1 SGHAT, CDR2 FQNNGV. The CDR3 is 12 residues long. Trimming cost V 8 bases and J 7 bases, with 15 bases left between them. The CDR3 DNA sequence: TGTGCCAGCTCACGCGTAGCAAGGGAGCAGTACTTC. It codes for CASSRVAREQYF.

This chain links TRBV9 with TRBJ2-1; perhaps TRBD2 as D (5 bases). Germline V gives CDR1 SGDLS, CDR2 YYNGEE. Trimming stripped 1 base from V and 0 bases from J, with 5 bases between. The CDR3 sequence is 14 residues long. CDR3 sequence: CASSVTSSYNEQFF. CDR3 coding DNA: TGTGCCAGCAGCGTAACTAGCTCCTACAATGAGCAGTTCTTC.

This rearrangement joins TRBV5-1 to TRBJ2-1, with 8 bases matching TRBD1. V lost 3 bases to trimming and J lost 5 bases; unmatched junction nucleotides: 7. The CDR3 contains 15 residues. Looked up from germline, CDR1 is SGHRS and CDR2 is YFSETQ. The CDR3 sequence is CASSSTGGDHNEQFF. In DNA, the CDR3 is TGCGCCAGCAGCTCTACAGGGGGTGATCACAATGAGCAGTTCTTC.

The chain combines TRBV23-1 with TRBJ1-2; 7 bases map to TRBD1. TRBV23-1 is labeled an ORF, and its function is uncertain. The CDR3 has 18 amino acids. Trimming took 6 bases from V and 4 from J; bases not matched to a gene: 20. The CDR3 nucleotides are TGCGCCAGCAGCCAGGGGGGACGAGGAGCCGCTTGGGGCTATGGCTACACCTTC. Its translation is CASSQGGRGAAWGYGYTF.

V is TRBV28 and J is TRBJ2-7; D unresolved. The germline V gene encodes CDR1 MDHEN and CDR2 SYDVKM. CDR3 size: 16 residues. Trimming took 2 bases from V and 0 from J, leaving 14 bases between them. In DNA, the CDR3 is TGTGCCAGCAGTTTACAGCCGAACCTACTCTCCTACGAGCAGTACTTC. Translation gives CASSLQPNLLSYEQYF.

The rearrangement uses TRBV27 and TRBJ2-3; D is perhaps TRBD1 (6 bases). Looked up from germline, CDR1 is MNHEY and CDR2 is SMNVEV (reference sequence). Trimming stripped 10 bases from V and 0 bases from J, with 17 bases between. The CDR3 length is 15 residues. CDR3 DNA: TGTGCCATCCGACGGGACACTGCTAGCACAGATACGCAGTATTTT. Amino acid sequence: CAIRRDTASTDTQYF.

This chain uses TRBV5-8 with TRBJ1-6; no reliable D call. V shed 6 bases and J shed 0 bases, with 7 bases lying between them. This CDR3 has 14 residues. Germline CDR1 is SGHTS and CDR2 is YDEGEE. CDR3 bases: TGTGCCAGCACTGAGGGCTCCTATAATTCACCCCTCCACTTT. Its protein is CASTEGSYNSPLHF.

The rearrangement uses TRBV2 and TRBJ2-1; possible D gene TRBD2, 5 bases. Trimming shortened V by 9 bases and J by 2 bases, and 11 bases separated the two germline ends. Germline CDR1 reads SNHLY; CDR2 reads FYNNEI. The CDR3 sequence is 13 residues long. Here the CDR3 reads CASFAGTYNEQFF. For the CDR3, the DNA is TGTGCCAGTTTTGCCGGGACCTACAATGAGCAGTTCTTC.

This chain connects TRBV28 to TRBJ1-2; D not resolved. V was shortened by 10 bases and J by 3 bases, with 6 bases between the two germline ends. Germline values: CDR1 MDHEN, CDR2 SYDVKM. The CDR3 contains 10 residues. CDR3 nucleotides: TGTGCCACCCGTGACTATGGCTACACCTTC. Its protein product is CATRDYGYTF.

The chain uses TRBV7-2 and TRBJ2-6, with 8 bases identical to TRBD1. The CDR3 covers 15 residues. Germline V CDR1 and CDR2: SGHTA, FQGNSA. J gave up 4 bases and V 8 bases, and 7 bases lay outside the gene matches. The CDR3 is CASRQGALGANVLTF. The DNA of the CDR3 is TGTGCCAGCCGGCAGGGGGCGCTAGGGGCCAACGTCCTGACTTTC.

This chain joins TRBV11-2 and TRBJ2-7; perhaps TRBD2 as D (7 bases). The germline gives CDR1 SGHAT, CDR2 FQNNGV. The V end was cut by 4 bases, the J end by 6 bases, with 13 bases between. This CDR3 has 13 amino acids. In nucleotides, the CDR3 is TGTGCCAGCAGCTCTTTAGGGGGGGGCGAGCAGTACTTC. It yields the protein CASSSLGGGEQYF.

The chain has TRBV7-2 and TRBJ2-7, with unresolved D. This CDR3 has 13 amino acids. The V end was cut by 4 bases, the J end by 5 bases, with 12 bases between. From germline, CDR1 is SGHTA and CDR2 FQGNSA. CDR3 region: CASSSSSYDEQYF. In DNA form, the CDR3 reads TGTGCCAGCAGCTCCTCTAGTTATGACGAGCAGTACTTC. Complete variable domain (other parts from reference TRBV7-2 and TRBJ2-7): GAGVSQSPSNKVTEKGKDVELRCDPISGHTALYWYRQSLGQGLEFLIYFQGNSAPDKSGLPSDRFSAERTGGSVSTLTIQRTQQEDSAVYLCASSSSSYDEQYFGPGTRLTVT.

This clone was seen more than once but under ten times. This chain uses TRBV27 with TRBJ1-6; D is unclear. V dropped 6 bases and J dropped 7 bases, with 13 bases sitting between them. CDR1 MNHEY and CDR2 SMNVEV come from the germline V gene (reference sequence). CDR3 length: 14 residues. The DNA of the CDR3 is TGTGCCAGCAGCCCCGGTCGGGAAAATTCACCCCTCCACTTT. It encodes CASSPGRENSPLHF.